This TCR beta chain derives from a study of cytomegalovirus exposure and HLA in healthy donors. The wider study: Samples from HLA-typed donors yielded 65 million to 85 million unique TCRs in an early data release. Study findings and constraints: Links to common viral pathogens appeared, in a later analysis, for several of the most significant clusters. The study put some 150 TCR beta chains on its list as cytomegalovirus-associated.

With 60 Vbeta and 13 Jbeta primers, the PCR was carried out. Sequencing used immunoSEQ multiplex PCR; TCRdb keeps in-frame clones, though not all of them. The table counts about 200,000 clones; more than 0.75% lies in the top ten. Note on this clone: The antigen is undetermined.

V dropped 1 base and J dropped 5; count of bases not matched to a gene: 9. This CDR3 region has 15 residues. Germline CDR1 reads SGDLS; CDR2 reads YYNGEE. This chain links TRBV9 with TRBJ2-7, with 7 bases that match TRBD2. The TCR comes from a woman in her twenties or thirties in good health and CMV-seropositive. Specimen: PBMCs. CDR3 nucleotide sequence: TGTGCCAGCAGCGTATCGTGGGAGGGCCCCAACGAGCAGTACTTC. This gives the protein CASSVSWEGPNEQYF.